These 7 T cell receptor beta chains were sequenced from one sample in a study of shared clonotypes between healthy human individuals. Only in-frame clones appear in the TCRdb table, and some are missing; sequencing was by immunoSEQ multiplex PCR. The sample includes 550,000 to 800,000 clones, around 72% of them seen just once. The sample taken for sequencing was memory CD4+ T cells sorted from blood. Regarding subset: CD45RA-negative fraction. Receptors were obtained from a woman younger than 45 in good health.

The rearrangement links TRBV25-1 to TRBJ2-3, with D possibly matching TRBD2 (6 bases). The CDR3 length is 12 residues. Germline CDR1 and CDR2: MGHDK and SYGVNS. The V end lost 6 bases, the J end lost 3 bases, and 7 bases lay between the germline ends. CDR3 residues: CASRGGTDTQYF. The CDR3 DNA reads as TGTGCCAGCAGGGGGGGAACAGATACGCAGTATTTT.

This clone was counted between two and nine times. The chain carries TRBV6-1 and TRBJ1-5; D gene unclear. The germline CDR1 and CDR2 sequences are MNHNS and SASEGT. V lost 2 bases and J lost 6, with 8 bases in between. This CDR3 has 13 residues. The CDR3 region has the DNA TGTGCCAGCAGTGAATGGAATCTTCAGCCCCAGCATTTT. Its protein product is CASSEWNLQPQHF.

Only a few counts were recorded for this clone. This chain links TRBV7-3 with TRBJ1-1; D is uncertain. CDR1 is SGHTA and CDR2 is FQGTGA in the germline V gene. Between the trimmed V and J ends, which lost 5 bases and 3 bases, there was a span of 10 bases. The CDR3 spans 13 residues. CDR3 amino acids: CASSPSGDTEAFF. CDR3 DNA sequence: TGTGCCAGCAGCCCCTCGGGTGACACTGAAGCTTTCTTT.

Of note for this clone: At the DNA level, this CDR3 is encoded by other sequences in the same sample as well. The CDR3 spells CASSERRETQYF. The DNA for the CDR3 is TGTGCCAGCAGCGAAAGACGGGAGACCCAGTACTTC. The chain combines TRBV2 with TRBJ2-5; D remains unclear. CDR1 and CDR2 from the germline V gene are SNHLY and FYNNEI. This CDR3 has 12 amino acids. V was clipped by 6 bases and J by 5 bases, with 10 bases between them.

The chain joins TRBV5-8 to TRBJ2-2, with 7 bases matching TRBD2. J gave up 4 bases and V 3 bases, and 6 bases lay outside the gene matches. CDR1 SGHTS and CDR2 YDEGEE come from the germline V gene. There are 15 residues in the CDR3. In nucleotides, the CDR3 is TGTGCCAGCAGCTATGGCGGGAGAATCACCGGGGAGCTGTTTTTT. This sequence encodes CASSYGGRITGELFF.

V usage is TRBV7-9 and J usage is TRBJ2-2; D is unresolved. The CDR3 loop spans 14 amino acids. V was pared by 2 bases and J by 6 bases, with 10 bases between. CDR1 and CDR2 (germline): SEHNR, FQNEAQ (reference sequence). CDR3 in amino acids: CASSLTDQAGELFF. The CDR3, as DNA: TGTGCCAGCAGCTTAACAGATCAGGCCGGGGAGCTGTTTTTT.

The chain joins TRBV5-1 to TRBJ2-3; no definite D call. Germline-derived CDR1 and CDR2 are SGHRS and YFSETQ. Between the trimmed V and J ends, which lost 5 bases and 2 bases, there was a span of 6 bases. The CDR3 is 12 residues long. The CDR3 coding sequence is TGCGCCAGCAGGTATTTCACAGATACGCAGTATTTT. Its protein product is CASRYFTDTQYF.